This paragraph reports one T cell receptor beta chain. This CDR3 comprises 13 residues. V lost 4 bases to trimming and J lost 7 bases, with 13 bases between them. Germline values: CDR1 MRHNA, CDR2 SNTAGT. CD4+ T cells from unexposed donors were obtained before the COVID-19 pandemic (2011-2018). Naive and memory CD4+ T cells came from enriched cryopreserved PBMCs. TCRdb's copy holds only in-frame clones and misses some; the assay was immunoSEQ multiplex PCR. There are around 70,000 clones in the sample; around 87% occur only once, and over 1.5% lies in the top ten. The sample is drawn from a study of CD4 T cells in relation to SARS-CoV-2 and coronaviruses.

This sequence joins TRBV6-4 and TRBJ1-1; a weak D match, TRBD1 (5 bases). Sequenced input: memory CD4+ T cells from PBMCs. The clonotype originates from a human donor in good health. CDR3 residues: CASSGSRGGEAFF. The CDR3 DNA reads TGTGCCAGCAGTGGTTCTAGGGGTGGTGAAGCTTTCTTT.